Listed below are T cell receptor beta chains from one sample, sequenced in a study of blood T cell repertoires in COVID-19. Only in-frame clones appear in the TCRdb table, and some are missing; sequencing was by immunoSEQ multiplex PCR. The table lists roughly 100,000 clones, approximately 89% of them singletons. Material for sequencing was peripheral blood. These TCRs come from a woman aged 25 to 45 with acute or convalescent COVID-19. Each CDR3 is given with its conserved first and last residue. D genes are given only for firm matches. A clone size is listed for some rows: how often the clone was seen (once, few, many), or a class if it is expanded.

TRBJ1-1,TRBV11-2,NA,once,CASSLTSSGGNTEAFF,TGTGCCAGCAGCTTAACCTCCTCGGGGGGAAACACTGAAGCTTTCTTT
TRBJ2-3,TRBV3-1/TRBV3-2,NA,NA,CASSQRKTGSPDTQYF,TGTGCCAGCAGCCAACGAAAGACAGGTAGCCCAGATACGCAGTATTTT
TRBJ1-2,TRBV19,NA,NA,CASSISRGRDYGYTF,TGTGCCAGTAGTATTTCCAGGGGAAGGGACTATGGCTACACCTTC
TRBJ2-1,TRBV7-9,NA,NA,CASSDRVGKHNEQFF,TGTGCCAGCAGCGATCGTGTGGGCAAACACAATGAGCAGTTCTTC
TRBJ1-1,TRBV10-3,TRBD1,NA,CANPSDREGMNTEAFF,TGTGCCAACCCATCGGACAGGGAAGGGATGAACACTGAAGCTTTCTTT
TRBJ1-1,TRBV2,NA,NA,CASRGARERAEAFF,TGTGCCAGCAGAGGTGCAAGGGAGCGGGCTGAAGCTTTCTTT
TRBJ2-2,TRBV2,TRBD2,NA,CASSPGLAGPKTGELFF,TGTGCCAGCAGTCCGGGACTAGCGGGGCCAAAGACCGGGGAGCTGTTTTTT
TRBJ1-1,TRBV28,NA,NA,CASSLPGRQAFF,TGTGCCAGCAGTTTACCAGGTCGCCAAGCTTTCTTT
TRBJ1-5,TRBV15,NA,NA,CATSSRESNQPQHF,TGTGCCACCAGCAGTAGGGAGAGCAATCAGCCCCAGCATTTT
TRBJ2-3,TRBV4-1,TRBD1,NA,CASSRTGGFTDTQYF,TGCGCCAGCAGTCGAACAGGGGGCTTCACAGATACGCAGTATTTT
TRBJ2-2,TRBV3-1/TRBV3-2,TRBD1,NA,CASSLLTGGNTGELFF,TGTGCCAGCAGCCTACTCACAGGGGGAAACACCGGGGAGCTGTTTTTT
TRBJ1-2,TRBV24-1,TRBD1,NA,CATSSGGGNYGYTF,TGTGCCACTTCTTCAGGGGGAGGCAACTATGGCTACACCTTC
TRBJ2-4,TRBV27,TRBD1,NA,CASSRDRVKNIQYF,TGTGCCAGCAGCCGGGACAGGGTCAAAAACATTCAGTACTTC
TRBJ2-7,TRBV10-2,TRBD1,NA,CASNRQGPYEQYF,TGCGCCAGCAACAGACAGGGTCCCTACGAGCAGTACTTC
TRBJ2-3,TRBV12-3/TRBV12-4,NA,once,CASNPGGRDTQYF,TGTGCCAGCAACCCTGGAGGAAGGGATACGCAGTATTTT
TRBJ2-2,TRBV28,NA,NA,CASSEQPRELFF,TGTGCCAGCAGTGAACAGCCAAGGGAGCTGTTTTTT
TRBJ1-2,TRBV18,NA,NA,CASTLAINYGYTF,TGTGCCAGCACCCTAGCTATAAACTATGGCTACACCTTC
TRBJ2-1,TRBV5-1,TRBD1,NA,CASRMPGQGYNEQFF,TGCGCCAGCAGAATGCCGGGACAGGGGTACAATGAGCAGTTCTTC
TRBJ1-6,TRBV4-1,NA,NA,CASSQPGYSPLHF,TGCGCCAGCAGCCAGCCAGGGTATTCACCCCTCCACTTT
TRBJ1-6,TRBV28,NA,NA,CASTLGDSPLHF,TGTGCCAGCACCCTAGGGGATTCACCCCTCCACTTT
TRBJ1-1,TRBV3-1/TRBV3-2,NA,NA,CASSQVRSPGLTEAFF,TGTGCCAGCAGCCAAGTCAGAAGCCCAGGGCTGACTGAAGCTTTCTTT
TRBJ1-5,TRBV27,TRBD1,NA,CASSSGTGGPLSNQPQHF,TGTGCCAGCAGTTCAGGGACAGGGGGCCCGCTTAGCAATCAGCCCCAGCATTTT
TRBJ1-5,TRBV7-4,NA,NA,CASSLEPPRFHF,TGTGCCAGCAGCTTAGAACCCCCGCGTTTTCATTTT
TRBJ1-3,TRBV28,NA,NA,CASSSTGGAGNTIYF,TGTGCCAGCAGTTCTACGGGAGGGGCCGGAAACACCATATATTTT
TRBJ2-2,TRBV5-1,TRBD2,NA,CASSISGGNTGELFF,TGCGCCAGCAGCATTAGCGGGGGGAACACCGGGGAGCTGTTTTTT
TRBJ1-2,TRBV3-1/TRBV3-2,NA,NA,CASSPTDISNYGYTF,TGTGCCAGCAGCCCAACGGACATCTCCAACTATGGCTACACCTTC
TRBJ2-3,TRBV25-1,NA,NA,CASSVGGTQYF,TGTGCCAGCAGTGTGGGCGGGACGCAGTATTTT
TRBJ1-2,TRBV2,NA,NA,CASSGYGDGYTF,TGTGCCAGCAGTGGCTACGGGGATGGCTACACCTTC
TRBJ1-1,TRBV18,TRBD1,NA,CASSLGQDTEAFF,TGTGCCAGCTCACTAGGACAGGACACTGAAGCTTTCTTT
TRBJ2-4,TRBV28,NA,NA,CASRGLGKNIQYF,TGTGCCAGCCGGGGATTGGGCAAAAACATTCAGTACTTC
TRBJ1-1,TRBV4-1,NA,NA,CASSQDNGVWRETLNTEAFF,TGCGCCAGCAGCCAAGATAATGGGGTTTGGAGGGAAACTTTGAACACTGAAGCTTTCTTT
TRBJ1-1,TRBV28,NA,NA,CASSSTTGTQNTEAFF,TGTGCCAGCAGTTCAACTACCGGGACACAGAACACTGAAGCTTTCTTT
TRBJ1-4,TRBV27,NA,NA,CASSFTGLNEKLFF,TGTGCCAGCAGTTTTACGGGTCTTAATGAAAAACTGTTTTTT
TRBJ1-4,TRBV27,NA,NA,CASKLNYLGEKLFF,TGTGCCAGCAAGTTGAACTACCTGGGTGAAAAACTGTTTTTT
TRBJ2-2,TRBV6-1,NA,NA,CASSDRQAGELFF,TGTGCCAGCAGTGACAGGCAGGCCGGGGAGCTGTTTTTT
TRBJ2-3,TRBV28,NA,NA,CASSLYPGGWDTQYF,TGTGCCAGCAGTTTATACCCAGGGGGGTGGGATACGCAGTATTTT
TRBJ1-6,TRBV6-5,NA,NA,CASSLQGTRSPLHF,TGTGCCAGCAGTTTGCAGGGTACTCGGTCACCCCTCCACTTT
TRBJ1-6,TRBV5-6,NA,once,CASSPGTSSPLHF,TGTGCCAGCAGCCCTGGGACATCTTCACCCCTCCACTTT
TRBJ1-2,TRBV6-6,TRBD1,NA,CASSPARDRGRANYGYTF,TGTGCCAGCAGTCCGGCACGGGACAGGGGTCGAGCTAACTATGGCTACACCTTC
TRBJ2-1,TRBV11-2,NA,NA,CASSFSGAFYNEQFF,TGTGCCAGCAGCTTTTCAGGGGCCTTCTACAATGAGCAGTTCTTC
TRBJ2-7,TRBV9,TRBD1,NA,CASSLRGTGAREQYF,TGTGCCAGCAGCTTGAGGGGGACAGGGGCTCGTGAGCAGTACTTC
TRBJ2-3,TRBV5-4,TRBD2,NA,CASSSPRGGQTDTQYF,TGTGCCAGCAGCTCGCCGCGGGGGGGTCAAACAGATACGCAGTATTTT
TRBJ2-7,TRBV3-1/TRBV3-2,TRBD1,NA,CASSQPGQGPYEQYF,TGTGCCAGCAGCCAACCGGGACAGGGCCCCTACGAGCAGTACTTC
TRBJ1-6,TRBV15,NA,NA,CATSRDKSQRVNSPLHF,TGTGCCACCAGCAGAGATAAAAGCCAGCGGGTTAATTCACCCCTCCACTTT
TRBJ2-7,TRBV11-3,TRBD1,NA,CASSFGDRPYEQYF,TGTGCCAGCAGCTTCGGGGACAGGCCCTACGAGCAGTACTTC
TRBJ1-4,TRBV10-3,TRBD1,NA,CAISDRQGEREKLFF,TGTGCCATCAGTGATCGGCAGGGGGAAAGGGAAAAACTGTTTTTT
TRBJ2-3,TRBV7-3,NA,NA,CASSRNGGADTQYF,TGTGCCAGCAGCCGAAACGGCGGGGCAGATACGCAGTATTTT
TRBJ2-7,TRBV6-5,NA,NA,CASQRGYPSYEQYF,TGTGCCAGCCAAAGGGGGTACCCCTCCTACGAGCAGTACTTC